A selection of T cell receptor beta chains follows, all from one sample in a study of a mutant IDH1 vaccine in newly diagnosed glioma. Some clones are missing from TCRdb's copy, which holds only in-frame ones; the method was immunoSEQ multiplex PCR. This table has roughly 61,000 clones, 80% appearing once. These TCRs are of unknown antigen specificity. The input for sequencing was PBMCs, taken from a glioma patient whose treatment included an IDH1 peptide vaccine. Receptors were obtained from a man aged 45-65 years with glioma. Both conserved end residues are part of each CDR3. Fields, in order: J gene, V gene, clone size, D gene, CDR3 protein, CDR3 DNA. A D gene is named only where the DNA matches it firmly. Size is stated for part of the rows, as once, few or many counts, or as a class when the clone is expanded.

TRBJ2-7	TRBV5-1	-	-	CASSPVQAYEQYF	TGCGCCAGCAGCCCGGTCCAGGCCTACGAGCAGTACTTC
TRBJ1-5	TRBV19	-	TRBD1	CASSSRQGGQPQHF	TGTGCCAGTAGTTCAAGACAGGGGGGTCAGCCCCAGCATTTT
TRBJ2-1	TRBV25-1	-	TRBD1	CASKGRDSPYNEQFF	TGTGCCAGCAAAGGCCGGGACAGTCCATACAATGAGCAGTTCTTC
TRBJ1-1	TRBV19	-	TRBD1	CASTQRQGVNTEAFF	TGTGCCAGTACCCAACGACAGGGGGTAAACACTGAAGCTTTCTTT
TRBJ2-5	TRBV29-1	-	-	CSVDEGVDPTETQYF	TGCAGCGTTGATGAGGGGGTAGACCCTACGGAGACCCAGTACTTC
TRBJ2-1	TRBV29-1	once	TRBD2	CSVEDSGLAGRLVGYNEQFF	TGCAGCGTTGAAGATAGTGGACTAGCGGGACGCCTTGTGGGCTACAATGAGCAGTTCTTC
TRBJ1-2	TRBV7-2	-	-	CASSRPDGGAYGYTF	TGTGCCAGCAGCCGCCCGGATGGGGGCGCTTATGGCTACACCTTC
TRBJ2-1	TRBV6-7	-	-	CASSVYTGNIGNEQFF	TGTGCCAGCAGTGTTTATACAGGGAATATAGGCAATGAGCAGTTCTTC
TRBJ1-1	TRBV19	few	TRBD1	CASGTGLNTEAFF	TGTGCCAGTGGGACAGGGTTGAACACTGAAGCTTTCTTT
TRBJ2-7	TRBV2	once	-	CASSEDGGARIRQYF	TGTGCCAGCAGTGAAGACGGAGGGGCCAGGATCCGGCAGTACTTC
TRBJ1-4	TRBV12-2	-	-	CASRPGGSNEKLFF	TGTGCAAGTCGCCCCGGGGGGAGTAATGAAAAACTGTTTTTT
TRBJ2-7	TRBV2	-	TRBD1	CASSVRDSYEQYF	TGTGCCAGCAGTGTTAGGGACAGCTACGAGCAGTACTTC
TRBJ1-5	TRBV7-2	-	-	CASSLGQTDQPQHF	TGTGCCAGCAGCCTAGGACAGACCGATCAGCCCCAGCATTTT
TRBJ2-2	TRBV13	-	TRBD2	CASSVETGLVMRTGELFF	TGTGCCAGCAGCGTTGAAACGGGACTAGTTATGAGGACCGGGGAGCTGTTTTTT
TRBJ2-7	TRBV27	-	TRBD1	CASSLGTGKGYEQYF	TGTGCCAGCAGTTTAGGGACAGGGAAAGGTTACGAGCAGTACTTC
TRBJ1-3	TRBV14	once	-	CASRQGGGPGNTIYF	TGTGCCAGCAGACAAGGAGGGGGACCTGGAAACACCATATATTTT
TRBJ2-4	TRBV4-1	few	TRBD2	CASSSGTSGSWDIQYF	TGCGCCAGCAGCTCAGGGACTAGCGGGAGTTGGGACATTCAGTACTTC
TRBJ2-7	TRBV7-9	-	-	CASSFREGAYEQYF	TGTGCCAGCAGCTTTAGGGAGGGGGCCTACGAGCAGTACTTC
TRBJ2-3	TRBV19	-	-	CASSIRERTDTQYF	TGTGCCAGTAGTATACGGGAGAGGACAGATACGCAGTATTTT
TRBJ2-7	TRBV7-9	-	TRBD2	CASSPRFGTSGVRKYEQYF	TGTGCCAGCAGCCCGCGATTCGGGACTAGCGGGGTTCGGAAGTACGAGCAGTACTTC
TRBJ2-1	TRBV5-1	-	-	CASRGTPNDNEQFF	TGCGCCAGCAGGGGGACTCCAAACGACAATGAGCAGTTCTTC
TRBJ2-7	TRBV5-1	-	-	CASNPGGGIEQYF	TGCGCCAGCAACCCAGGGGGAGGAATCGAGCAGTACTTC
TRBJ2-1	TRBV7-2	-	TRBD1	CASSRDRESEQFF	TGTGCCAGCAGCCGGGACAGGGAAAGTGAGCAGTTCTTC
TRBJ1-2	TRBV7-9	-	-	CASSLEAGNYGYTF	TGTGCCAGCAGCTTAGAGGCAGGAAACTATGGCTACACCTTC
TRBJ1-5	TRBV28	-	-	CASSPLRGGNQPQHF	TGTGCCAGCAGCCCCCTACGGGGAGGCAATCAGCCCCAGCATTTT
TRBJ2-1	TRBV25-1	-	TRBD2	CASSETSGGPYEQFF	TGTGCCAGCAGTGAGACTAGCGGGGGGCCCTATGAGCAGTTCTTC
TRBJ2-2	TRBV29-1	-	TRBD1	CSYGTGNTGELFF	TGCAGCTACGGGACAGGGAACACCGGGGAGCTGTTTTTT
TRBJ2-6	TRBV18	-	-	CASSPITGANVLTF	TGTGCCAGCTCACCAATTACTGGGGCCAACGTCCTGACTTTC
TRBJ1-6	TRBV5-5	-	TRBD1	CASSFARAGGSPLHF	TGTGCCAGCAGCTTCGCCAGGGCAGGGGGTTCACCCCTCCACTTT
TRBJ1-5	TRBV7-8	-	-	CASSSEHFDQPQHF	TGTGCCAGCAGCTCCGAACACTTTGATCAGCCCCAGCATTTT
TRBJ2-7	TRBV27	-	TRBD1	CASSLYPQGVSYEQYF	TGTGCCAGCAGTTTATATCCACAGGGGGTCTCCTACGAGCAGTACTTC
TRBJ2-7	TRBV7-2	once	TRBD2	CASSPGLAVTYEQYF	TGTGCCAGCAGCCCGGGACTAGCGGTAACCTACGAGCAGTACTTC
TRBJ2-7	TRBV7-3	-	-	CASSQAQGAYEQYF	TGTGCCAGCAGTCAGGCGCAGGGCGCCTACGAGCAGTACTTC
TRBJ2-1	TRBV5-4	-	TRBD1	CASSPTGGSYNEQFF	TGTGCCAGCAGTCCGACAGGGGGCTCCTACAATGAGCAGTTCTTC
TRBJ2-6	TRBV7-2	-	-	CASSLPTGSGANVLTF	TGTGCCAGCAGCCTCCCTACAGGGTCTGGGGCCAACGTCCTGACTTTC
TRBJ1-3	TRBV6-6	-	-	CASSYSTDGNTIYF	TGTGCCAGCAGTTACTCGACGGATGGAAACACCATATATTTT
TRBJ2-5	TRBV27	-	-	CASSFNLYQETQYF	TGTGCCAGCAGTTTCAACCTGTACCAAGAGACCCAGTACTTC
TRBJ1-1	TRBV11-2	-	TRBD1	CASSLRQGAIRNTEAFF	TGTGCCAGCAGCCTAAGACAGGGGGCGATAAGAAACACTGAAGCTTTCTTT
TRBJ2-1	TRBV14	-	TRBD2	CASSQDLGAAGLAGRYNEQFF	TGTGCCAGCAGCCAAGATCTTGGAGCAGCGGGACTAGCGGGCCGCTACAATGAGCAGTTCTTC
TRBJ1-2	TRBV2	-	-	CASSAARGLDGYTF	TGTGCCAGCAGTGCCGCCAGGGGACTTGATGGCTACACCTTC
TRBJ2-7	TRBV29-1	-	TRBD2	CSVGRGKDEQYF	TGCAGCGTTGGGCGGGGGAAGGACGAGCAGTACTTC
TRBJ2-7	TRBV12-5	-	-	CASGPGDNSYEQYF	TGTGCTAGTGGTCCTGGGGACAACTCCTACGAGCAGTACTTC
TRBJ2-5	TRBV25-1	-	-	CASSGHRSDQETQYF	TGTGCCAGCAGTGGACATCGCTCCGATCAAGAGACCCAGTACTTC